This T cell receptor (beta chain) appears in the sequencing data of a study of cytomegalovirus exposure and HLA in healthy donors. At the level of the study: The use of the same platform for the 90 to 150 validation repertoires and the approximately 730 first-cohort repertoires was reported by a later analysis. Study results and caveats: First-cohort TCR clusters were later found to tend to co-occur in the roughly 130 validation repertoires. The study recorded over 150 TCR beta chains that were cytomegalovirus-associated.

Among the approximately 110 subjects of the validation cohort, separate from the approximately 660-subject first cohort, were the donors. With V trimmed by 1 base and J by 6 bases, 5 bases remained unmatched. CDR1 is SGHTA and CDR2 is FQGTGA in the germline V gene. The CDR3 is made up of 15 amino acids. A note on this clone: Its target is unknown.

Profiling relied on immunoSEQ multiplex PCR, and the TCRdb table lists in-frame clones only, not all of them. The sample gives 260,000 or so clones, approximately 88% of which show up once; over 0.85% is in the top ten. This chain links TRBV7-3 with TRBJ2-1; 8 bases map to TRBD2. Sequenced: PBMCs. This sequence was found in a woman between 18 and 29 years old in good health and CMV-seronegative. Here the CDR3 DNA reads TGTGCCAGCAGCTTAATCGGGAGGGCTATCAATGAGCAGTTCTTC. Translated: CASSLIGRAINEQFF.